Below, one T cell receptor (beta chain) is given with its context. The antigen remains unidentified. TCR beta was sequenced from blood CD8+ and CD4+ T cells. The data were taken from a study of CD8 T cells in Susac syndrome. Overall study: At the time of blood draw, patients with Susac syndrome were therapy-naive, receiving corticosteroids, or receiving intravenous immunoglobulin alone.

Overall study results and limits: Clonal expansion did not appear in Susac syndrome CD4+ T cell repertoires.

With random hexamers, about 0.45 to 1 ug RNA was reverse transcribed. Amplification of TCR beta CDR3 used immunoSEQ multiplex PCR across 54 Vbeta and 13 Jbeta. In TCRdb, the immunoSEQ multiplex PCR reads were re-called with MiXCR into one record per CDR3 protein. This table has 160,000 or so distinct CDR3 sequences, approximately 95% appearing once. Trimming took 4 bases from V and 4 from J; bases not matched to a gene: 10. Germline CDR1 is SGHRS and CDR2 is YFSETQ. The CDR3 is 16 amino acids. The sample taken for sequencing was CD4+ T cells from PBMCs. This sequence joins TRBV5-1 and TRBJ2-3; 9 bases fit TRBD1. This receptor was obtained from a human donor with Susac syndrome. CDR3 sequence reads: CASSPSTGGVSDTQYF. The CDR3 bases are TGCGCCAGCAGCCCCTCGACAGGGGGGGTTTCAGATACGCAGTATTTT.